Below are 28 T cell receptor beta chains sequenced from a single sample in a study of Ad26.COV2.S vaccination and SARS-CoV-2 variants. Clones were sequenced by immunoSEQ multiplex PCR, and TCRdb holds only the in-frame ones, with some missing. This sample has 350,000 to 450,000 clones, with about 90% found just once. The sample consisted of peripheral blood, taken after recovery from COVID-19. These receptors were taken from a human donor who had recovered from COVID-19.

The J gene is TRBJ1-5, the V gene TRBV4-1, with D unclear. V was trimmed by 0 bases and J by 2 bases, leaving 11 bases between them. Germline V gene lookup returns CDR1 MGHRA and CDR2 YSYEKL. CDR3 length: 16 residues. Here the CDR3 DNA reads TGCGCCAGCAGCCAAGAGCGCGGGCTGGGCAATCAGCCCCAGCATTTT. It translates to CASSQERGLGNQPQHF.

This clone was recorded once. V gene TRBV6-5 combines with J gene TRBJ2-5; TRBD2 is a possible D gene (7 bases). CDR3 length: 15 residues. The V gene lost 3 bases and the J gene lost 1 base, with 12 bases spanning the gap. Germline CDR1 MNHEY, CDR2 SVGAGI. CDR3 amino acids: CASSYGGGVQETQYF. CDR3 DNA sequence: TGTGCCAGCAGTTATGGCGGGGGCGTCCAAGAGACCCAGTACTTC.

This clone is a singleton in its sample. Written as DNA, the CDR3 is TGTGCCAGCAGCGTAAACGGGGGCTCCTACAATGAGCAGTTCTTC. It encodes CASSVNGGSYNEQFF. The V call is TRBV9, the J call TRBJ2-1; tentative D call: TRBD2 (6 bases). This CDR3 comprises 15 residues. Germline V CDR1 and CDR2: SGDLS, YYNGEE. V lost 1 base and J 0 bases, leaving 8 bases between the germline ends.

This sequence joins TRBV6-5 and TRBJ1-1, with 9 bases aligning to TRBD1. Germline CDR1 and CDR2: MNHEY and SVGAGI. V shed 8 bases, J shed 1 base, and the junction held 8 bases outside the gene matches. CDR3 length: 15 amino acids. CDR3 coding DNA: TGTGCCAGCGACATTCCGGGACAGGGGAACACTGAAGCTTTCTTT. Translation: CASDIPGQGNTEAFF.

The chain couples TRBV10-1 to TRBJ2-2, with 12 nucleotides matching TRBD1. With 3 bases clipped from V and 7 bases from J, the junction kept 6 bases outside the gene matches. The CDR3 has 16 amino acids. The germline V gene has CDR1 WNHNN and CDR2 SYGVQD (reference sequence). The CDR3 DNA follows: TGCGCCAGCAGTGAATTGGGACAGGGGGCGGTCGGGGAGCTGTTTTTT. Protein sequence: CASSELGQGAVGELFF.

The chain carries TRBV7-8 and TRBJ1-2, with TRBD1 matching 9 bases. V trimming: 1 base; J trimming: 8 bases; junction bases outside the gene matches: 17. Germline CDR1 is SGHVS and CDR2 is FQNEAQ. CDR3 length equals 18 residues. CDR3 sequence reads: CASSLDSLWRTGVYGYTF. The CDR3 region has the DNA TGTGCCAGCAGCTTAGATTCTTTATGGAGGACAGGGGTGTACGGCTACACCTTC.

V gene TRBV3-1 (or the pseudogene TRBV3-2) combines with J gene TRBJ1-2; TRBD1 matches at 9 bases. Germline CDR1 is LGHDT and CDR2 is YNNKEL (reference sequence). The CDR3 consists of 15 residues. J was trimmed by 8 bases and V by 0 bases; bases with no gene match: 7. DNA of the CDR3: TGTGCCAGCAGCCAAGATGCCGGGACAGGGAACGGCTACACCTTC. Protein: CASSQDAGTGNGYTF.

The V gene is TRBV6-5, the J gene TRBJ1-1; the match to TRBD1 covers 9 bases. The junction had 8 bases not matched to a gene; V was cut back by 11 bases and J by 4 bases. The germline V gene encodes CDR1 MNHEY and CDR2 SVGAGI. The CDR3 has 13 residues. CDR3 amino acids: CAVRGTGLTEAFF. The CDR3 bases are TGTGCCGTTCGCGGGACAGGGCTCACTGAAGCTTTCTTT.

V gene TRBV21-1 combines with J gene TRBJ2-7; no check of the table's D call, TRBD1, against the DNA was made. TRBV21-1 is assigned pseudogene status. This CDR3 spans 13 amino acids. The DNA for the CDR3 is TGTGCCAGCAGAAGGGGGCCAGTTTACGAGCAGTACTTC. Amino acid sequence: CASRRGPVYEQYF.

The V call is TRBV2, the J call TRBJ2-2; the D gene is possibly TRBD1 (5 bases). V lost 6 bases to trimming and J lost 6 bases, with 17 bases between them. Germline values: CDR1 SNHLY, CDR2 FYNNEI. The CDR3 totals 15 residues. CDR3 DNA: TGTGCCAGCAGAGAGGACGGCAGGGTAGCCGGGGAGCTGTTTTTT. Its translation is CASREDGRVAGELFF.

The CDR3 is CASRPGTGWGKTEAFF. Here the CDR3 DNA reads TGTGCCAGCAGACCCGGGACAGGGTGGGGGAAGACTGAAGCTTTCTTT. The V gene is TRBV7-2, the J gene TRBJ1-1, with 9 bases that match TRBD1. Trimming removed 6 bases from V and 5 bases from J; junction bases left unmatched: 13. CDR3 length: 16 amino acids. Germline V gene lookup returns CDR1 SGHTA and CDR2 FQGNSA.

This chain links TRBV27 with TRBJ1-5, with D tentatively TRBD1 (5 bases). Germline values: CDR1 MNHEY, CDR2 SMNVEV (reference sequence). Trimming stripped 1 base from V and 5 bases from J, with 9 bases between. The CDR3 is 14 amino acids. CDR3 sequence: CASSLWGDDQPQHF. The CDR3 DNA reads as TGTGCCAGCAGTTTATGGGGGGACGATCAGCCCCAGCATTTT.

The CDR3 nucleotides are TGTGCCAGCAGCCTAAAAAGGGGCACTGAAGCTTTCTTT. Its translation: CASSLKRGTEAFF. The rearrangement links TRBV12-3 or TRBV12-4 to TRBJ1-1; D perhaps matches TRBD1 (5 bases). The CDR3 length is 13 residues. Trimming cost V 6 bases and J 4 bases, with 12 bases left between them.

The chain uses TRBV4-3 and TRBJ2-7; tentatively, D is TRBD1 (5 bases). The CDR3 length is 15 residues. V lost 4 bases and J lost 0, with 13 bases in between. The germline V gene has CDR1 LGHNA and CDR2 YSLEER. The DNA of the CDR3 is TGCGCCAGCAGCCGACAGCTTGCAGGCTCCTACGAGCAGTACTTC. This sequence encodes CASSRQLAGSYEQYF.

This clone was recorded only once. The chain links TRBV5-6 to TRBJ2-7; 7 bases are shared with TRBD1. The CDR3 runs 14 residues. Germline assignment: CDR1 SGHDT and CDR2 YYEEEE. The ends lost 0 bases at V and 1 base at J; junction bases unmatched: 1. CDR3 in amino acids: CASSLVDRSYEQYF. CDR3 DNA: TGTGCCAGCAGCTTGGTGGACAGGTCCTACGAGCAGTACTTC.

This rearrangement joins TRBV7-9 to TRBJ1-1, with 7 bases identical to TRBD1. The CDR3 contains 14 residues. V lost 3 bases, J lost 1 base, and 2 bases stayed unmatched. CDR1 is SEHNR, CDR2 FQNEAQ, per germline (reference sequence). The CDR3 here is CASSFQGGNTEAFF. In nucleotides, the CDR3 is TGTGCCAGCAGCTTTCAGGGGGGGAACACTGAAGCTTTCTTT.

About this clone itself: One junction end does not reproduce the germline sequence, and a read error may be involved. V is TRBV6-2 or TRBV6-3 and J is TRBJ1-2; TRBD1 is a possible D gene (5 bases). CDR1 MNHEY and CDR2 SVGEGT come from the germline V gene. The CDR3 has 12 amino acids. This CDR3 is CASTYGGVGYTF. The CDR3, as DNA: TGTGCCAGCACTTACGGAGGGGTTGGCTACACCTTC.

The chain carries TRBV5-1 and TRBJ2-1, with 7 positions matching TRBD1. Germline V lookup: CDR1 SGHRS, CDR2 YFSETQ. The length of the CDR3 is 14 residues. The V gene end was trimmed by 0 bases and the J gene end by 8 bases; junction bases not matched to a gene: 5. CDR3 residues: CASSLGTGRDEQFF. The CDR3 DNA reads as TGCGCCAGCAGCTTGGGGACAGGCAGGGATGAGCAGTTCTTC.

This chain uses TRBV5-4 with TRBJ1-5; a possible D gene is TRBD1 (6 bases). There are 16 residues in the CDR3. V shed 0 bases and J shed 4 bases, with 14 bases lying between them. CDR1 and CDR2 (germline): SGHNT, YYREEE (reference sequence). CDR3 in DNA: TGTGCCAGCAGCTTGGGAGGGGGTTCGGGGAATCAGCCCCAGCATTTT. Amino acid sequence: CASSLGGGSGNQPQHF. The variable domain in full, completed from reference TRBV5-4 and TRBJ1-5, reads ETGVTQSPTHLIKTRGQQVTLRCSSQSGHNTVSWYQQALGQGPQFIFQYYREEENGRGNFPPRFSGLQFPNYSSELNVNALELDDSALYLCASSLGGGSGNQPQHFGDGTRLSIL.

The CDR3 nucleotides are TGCGCCAGCAGCTTGTCCGGGACAGGAGGTAATGAGCAGTTCTTC. This encodes CASSLSGTGGNEQFF. The chain combines TRBV5-1 with TRBJ2-1, with 8 bases identical to TRBD1. The length of the CDR3 is 15 residues. The ends lost 1 base at V and 7 bases at J; junction bases unmatched: 7. Per germline, CDR1 SGHRS and CDR2 YFSETQ.

This sequence joins TRBV27 and TRBJ1-2; 7 nucleotides match TRBD1. Germline assignment: CDR1 MNHEY and CDR2 SMNVEV (reference sequence). Trimming removed 3 bases from V and 3 bases from J; junction bases left unmatched: 1. This CDR3 has 13 amino acids. This chain's CDR3 is CASSFTGDYGYTF. The CDR3 bases are TGTGCCAGCAGTTTTACAGGGGACTATGGCTACACCTTC.

V is TRBV5-1 and J is TRBJ1-2, with 7 bases that match TRBD1. CDR1 is SGHRS, CDR2 YFSETQ, per germline. The ends lost 5 bases at V and 8 bases at J; junction bases unmatched: 9. The CDR3 is made up of 13 amino acids. CDR3 coding DNA: TGCGCCAGCAGTTCGACGGGACAGATCGGCTACACCTTC. Translating gives CASSSTGQIGYTF.

The gene calls are TRBV6-5 and TRBJ1-1, with a tentative D call TRBD1 (5 bases). CDR3 size: 16 residues. Looked up from germline, CDR1 is MNHEY and CDR2 is SVGAGI. The V and J ends lost 1 base and 1 base respectively, with 13 bases between them. The CDR3 region is CASSYLEGRGNTEAFF. CDR3 nucleotides: TGTGCCAGCAGTTACTTGGAGGGGAGGGGGAACACTGAAGCTTTCTTT.

The chain combines TRBV27 with TRBJ2-1; D may be TRBD1 or TRBD2 (5 bases each). Trimming left V 0 bases short and J 7 bases short, with 10 bases between. CDR1 MNHEY and CDR2 SMNVEV come from the germline V gene (reference sequence). This CDR3 is 14 amino acids long. The CDR3 sequence is CASSLSGERNEQFF. The CDR3 DNA is TGTGCCAGCAGTTTATCGGGGGAAAGAAATGAGCAGTTCTTC.

J is TRBJ2-3 and V is TRBV24-1; TRBD1 matches 8 bases. CDR1 and CDR2 from the germline V gene are KGHDR and SFDVKD. This CDR3 spans 13 amino acids. The V and J ends lost 9 bases and 5 bases, in that order; junction bases with no gene match: 6. Here the CDR3 reads CATAPGGGDTQYF. In DNA form, the CDR3 reads TGTGCCACCGCGCCAGGGGGCGGAGATACGCAGTATTTT.

This chain connects TRBV14 to TRBJ2-2; 10 nucleotides match TRBD2. Germline CDR1 and CDR2: SGHDN and FVKESK. Trimming removed 5 bases from V and 1 base from J; junction bases left unmatched: 4. The CDR3 consists of 16 residues. The CDR3 nucleotides are TGTGCCAGCAGCGCCCGACTAGCGGGGAACACCGGGGAGCTGTTTTTT. It translates to CASSARLAGNTGELFF.

The chain is built from TRBV13 and TRBJ2-3, with D possibly TRBD1 on 7 matching bases. The CDR3 loop spans 15 amino acids. The V end lost 8 bases, the J end lost 5 bases, and 20 bases lay between the germline ends. Germline V CDR1 and CDR2: PRHDT, FYEKMQ (reference sequence). The CDR3 DNA sequence: TGTGCCAGCTCCCCCAGGGGGGCTGGGAGAGATACGCAGTATTTT. Its protein product is CASSPRGAGRDTQYF.

The rearrangement joins TRBV5-1 to TRBJ1-3, with D tentatively TRBD1 (6 bases). Between the trimmed V and J ends, which lost 0 bases and 5 bases, there was a span of 12 bases. There are 15 residues in the CDR3. The germline gives CDR1 SGHRS, CDR2 YFSETQ. The CDR3 DNA reads TGCGCCAGCAGCTTGGAACAGGGAAGGAGAAACACCATATATTTT. Protein sequence: CASSLEQGRRNTIYF.